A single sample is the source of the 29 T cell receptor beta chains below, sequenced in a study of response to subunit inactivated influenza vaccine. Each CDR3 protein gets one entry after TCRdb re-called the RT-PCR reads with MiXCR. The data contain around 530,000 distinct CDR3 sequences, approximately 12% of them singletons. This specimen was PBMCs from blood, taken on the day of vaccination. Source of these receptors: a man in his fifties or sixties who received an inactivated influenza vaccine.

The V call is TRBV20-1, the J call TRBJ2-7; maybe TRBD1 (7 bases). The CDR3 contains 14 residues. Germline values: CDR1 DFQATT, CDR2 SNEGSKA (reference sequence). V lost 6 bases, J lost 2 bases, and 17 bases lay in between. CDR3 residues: CSANQGGNAYEQYF. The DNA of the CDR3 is TGCAGTGCCAACCAGGGGGGCAACGCCTACGAGCAGTACTTC.

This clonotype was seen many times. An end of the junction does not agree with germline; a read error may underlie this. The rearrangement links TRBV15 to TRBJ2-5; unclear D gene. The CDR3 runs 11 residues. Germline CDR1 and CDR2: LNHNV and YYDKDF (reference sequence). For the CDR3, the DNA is TGTGCCACCAGCAGAGCGGGTATCCGAGACTTC. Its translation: CATSRAGIRDF.

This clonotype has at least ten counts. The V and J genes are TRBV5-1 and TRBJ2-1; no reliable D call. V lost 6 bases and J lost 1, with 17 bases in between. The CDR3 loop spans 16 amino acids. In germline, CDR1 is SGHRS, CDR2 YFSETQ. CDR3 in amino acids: CASTPYGDRSYNEQFF. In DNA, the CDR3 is TGCGCCAGCACCCCCTACGGCGATAGATCCTACAATGAGCAGTTCTTC. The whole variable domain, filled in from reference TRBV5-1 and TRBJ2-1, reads KAGVTQTPRYLIKTRGQQVTLSCSPISGHRSVSWYQQTPGQGLQFLFEYFSETQRNKGNFPGRFSGRQFSNSRSEMNVSTLELGDSALYLCASTPYGDRSYNEQFFGPGTRLTVL.

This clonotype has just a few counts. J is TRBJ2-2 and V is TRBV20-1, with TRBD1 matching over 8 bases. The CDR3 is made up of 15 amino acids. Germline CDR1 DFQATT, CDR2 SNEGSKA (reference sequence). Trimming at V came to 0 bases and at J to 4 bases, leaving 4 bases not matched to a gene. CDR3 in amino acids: CSARENRGSTGELFF. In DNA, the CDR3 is TGCAGTGCTAGAGAGAACAGGGGGAGCACCGGGGAGCTGTTTTTT.

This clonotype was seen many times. In nucleotides, the CDR3 is TGTGCCAGCAGTCCAGAACAGGGGTCCCAAATGGATGGCTACACCTTC. Its protein is CASSPEQGSQMDGYTF. The chain combines TRBV28 with TRBJ1-2; 7 nucleotides agree with TRBD1. The germline gives CDR1 MDHEN, CDR2 SYDVKM. V shed 5 bases and J 6 bases; nucleotides not matched to a gene: 15. CDR3 length: 16 residues.

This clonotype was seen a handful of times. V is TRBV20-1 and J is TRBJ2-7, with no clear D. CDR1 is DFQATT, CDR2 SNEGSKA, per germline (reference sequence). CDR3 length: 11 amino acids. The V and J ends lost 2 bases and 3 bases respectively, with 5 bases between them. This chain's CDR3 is CSARPNYEQYF. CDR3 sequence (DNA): TGCAGTGCTAGACCCAACTACGAGCAGTACTTC.

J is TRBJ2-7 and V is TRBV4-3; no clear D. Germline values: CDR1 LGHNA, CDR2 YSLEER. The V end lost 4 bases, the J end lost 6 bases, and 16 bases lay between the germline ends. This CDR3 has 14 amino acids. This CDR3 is CASSPHTSQAEQYF. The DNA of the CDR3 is TGCGCCAGCAGCCCCCATACCAGTCAGGCCGAGCAGTACTTC.

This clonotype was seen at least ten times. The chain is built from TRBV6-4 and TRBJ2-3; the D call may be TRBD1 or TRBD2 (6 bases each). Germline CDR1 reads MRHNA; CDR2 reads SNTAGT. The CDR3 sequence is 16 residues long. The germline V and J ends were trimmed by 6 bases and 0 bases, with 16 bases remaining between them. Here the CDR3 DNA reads TGTGCCAGCAGCCCGGAGGGGGAGTGGAGCACAGATACGCAGTATTTT. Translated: CASSPEGEWSTDTQYF.

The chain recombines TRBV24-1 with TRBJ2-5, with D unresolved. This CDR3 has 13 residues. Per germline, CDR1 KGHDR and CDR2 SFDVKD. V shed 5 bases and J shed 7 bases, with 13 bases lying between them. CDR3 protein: CATSAGLGGTQYF. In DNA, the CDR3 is TGTGCCACCAGTGCCGGTCTCGGCGGGACCCAGTACTTC.

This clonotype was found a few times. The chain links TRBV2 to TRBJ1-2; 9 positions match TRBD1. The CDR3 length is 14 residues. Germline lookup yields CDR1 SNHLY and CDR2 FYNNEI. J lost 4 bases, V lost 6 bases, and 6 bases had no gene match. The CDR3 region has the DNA TGTGCCAGCAGACCGGGACAGGGAGCCTATGGCTACACCTTC. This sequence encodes CASRPGQGAYGYTF.

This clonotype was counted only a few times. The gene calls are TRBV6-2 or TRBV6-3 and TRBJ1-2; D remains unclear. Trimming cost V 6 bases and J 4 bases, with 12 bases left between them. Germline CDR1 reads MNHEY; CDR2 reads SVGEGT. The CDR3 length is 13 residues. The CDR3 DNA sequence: TGTGCCAGCAGCCCGGGTAGGAGCTATGGCTACACCTTC. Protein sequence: CASSPGRSYGYTF.

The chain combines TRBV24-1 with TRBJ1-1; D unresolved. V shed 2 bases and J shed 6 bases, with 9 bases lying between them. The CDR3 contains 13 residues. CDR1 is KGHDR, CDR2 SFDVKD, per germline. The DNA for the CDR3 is TGTGCCACCAGTGATTGGACCGATTCTGAAGCTTTCTTT. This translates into CATSDWTDSEAFF.

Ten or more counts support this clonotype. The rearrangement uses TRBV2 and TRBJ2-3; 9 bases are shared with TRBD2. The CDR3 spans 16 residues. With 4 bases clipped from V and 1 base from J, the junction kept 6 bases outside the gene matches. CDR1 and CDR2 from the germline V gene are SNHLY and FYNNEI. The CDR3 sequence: CASSGLAGPGTDTQYF. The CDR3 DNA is TGTGCCAGCAGTGGGCTAGCGGGACCCGGCACAGATACGCAGTATTTT. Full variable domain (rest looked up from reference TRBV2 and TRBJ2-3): EPEVTQTPSHQVTQMGQEVILRCVPISNHLYFYWYRQILGQKVEFLVSFYNNEISEKSEIFDDQFSVERPDGSNFTLKIRSTKLEDSAMYFCASSGLAGPGTDTQYFGPGTRLTVL.

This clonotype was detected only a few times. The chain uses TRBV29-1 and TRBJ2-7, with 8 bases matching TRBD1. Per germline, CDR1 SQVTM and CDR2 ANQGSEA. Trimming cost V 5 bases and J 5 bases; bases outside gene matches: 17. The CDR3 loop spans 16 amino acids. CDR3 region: CSVRDPQGASLHEQYF. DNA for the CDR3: TGCAGCGTTCGCGACCCTCAGGGGGCCTCCCTCCACGAGCAGTACTTC.

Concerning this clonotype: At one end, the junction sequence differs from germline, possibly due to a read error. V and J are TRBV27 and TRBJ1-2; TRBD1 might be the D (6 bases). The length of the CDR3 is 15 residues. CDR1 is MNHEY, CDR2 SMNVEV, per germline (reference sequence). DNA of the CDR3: TGTGCCAGCAGTCCACCAGGGGTTTTGGTTTATGGCTACAACTTC. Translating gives CASSPPGVLVYGYNF.

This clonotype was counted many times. The CDR3 DNA reads as TGCAGTGCTCCGGGACAGGGAAATACCGGGGAGCTGTTTTTT. Amino acids: CSAPGQGNTGELFF. J is TRBJ2-2 and V is TRBV20-1, with 9 bases identical to TRBD1. Unmatched junction bases numbered 6, after V lost 5 bases and J lost 5 bases. Germline values: CDR1 DFQATT, CDR2 SNEGSKA (reference sequence). The CDR3 totals 14 residues.

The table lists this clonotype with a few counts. CDR3 region: CASSLGGVRTDTQYF. DNA of the CDR3: TGTGCCAGCAGCTTAGGGGGGGTTCGCACAGATACGCAGTATTTT. The chain joins TRBV11-2 to TRBJ2-3; TRBD2 might be the D (6 bases). Germline V gives CDR1 SGHAT, CDR2 FQNNGV. V was pared by 1 base and J by 1 base, with 9 bases between. CDR3 size: 15 residues. Full variable domain (rest looked up from reference TRBV11-2 and TRBJ2-3): EAGVAQSPRYKIIEKRQSVAFWCNPISGHATLYWYQQILGQGPKLLIQFQNNGVVDDSQLPKDRFSAERLKGVDSTLKIQPAKLEDSAVYLCASSLGGVRTDTQYFGPGTRLTVL.

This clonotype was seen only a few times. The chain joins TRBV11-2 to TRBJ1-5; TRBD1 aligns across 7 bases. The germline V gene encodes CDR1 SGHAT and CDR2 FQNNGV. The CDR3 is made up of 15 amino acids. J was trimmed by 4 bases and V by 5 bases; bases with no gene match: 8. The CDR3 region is CASSPSTGPNQPQHF. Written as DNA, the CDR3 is TGTGCCAGCAGCCCTTCGACAGGGCCAAATCAGCCCCAGCATTTT.

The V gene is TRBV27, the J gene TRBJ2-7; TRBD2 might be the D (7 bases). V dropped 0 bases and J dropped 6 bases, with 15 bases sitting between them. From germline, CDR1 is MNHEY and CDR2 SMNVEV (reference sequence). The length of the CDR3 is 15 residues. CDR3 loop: CASSLSGGLWSEQYF. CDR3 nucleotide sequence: TGTGCCAGCAGTTTATCCGGGGGGCTCTGGTCCGAGCAGTACTTC.

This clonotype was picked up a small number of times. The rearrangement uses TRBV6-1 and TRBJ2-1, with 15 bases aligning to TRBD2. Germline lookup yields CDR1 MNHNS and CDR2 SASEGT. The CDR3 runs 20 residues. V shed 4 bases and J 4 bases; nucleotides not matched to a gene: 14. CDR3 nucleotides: TGTGCCAGCAGTGGCCGGAATGCCGGGACTAGCGGGAGGCATTACAATGAGCAGTTCTTC. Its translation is CASSGRNAGTSGRHYNEQFF.

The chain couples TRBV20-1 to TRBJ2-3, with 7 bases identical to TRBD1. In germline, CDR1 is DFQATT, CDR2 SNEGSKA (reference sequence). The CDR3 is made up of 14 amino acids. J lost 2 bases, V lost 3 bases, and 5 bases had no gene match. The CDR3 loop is CSARTGPVTDTQYF. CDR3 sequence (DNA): TGCAGTGCTAGGACAGGGCCCGTCACAGATACGCAGTATTTT.

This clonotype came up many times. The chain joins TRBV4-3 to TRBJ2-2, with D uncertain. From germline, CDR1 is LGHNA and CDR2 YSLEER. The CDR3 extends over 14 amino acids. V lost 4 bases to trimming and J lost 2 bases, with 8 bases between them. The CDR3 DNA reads TGCGCCAGCAGCCGGAAGGAAAACACCGGGGAGCTGTTTTTT. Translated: CASSRKENTGELFF.

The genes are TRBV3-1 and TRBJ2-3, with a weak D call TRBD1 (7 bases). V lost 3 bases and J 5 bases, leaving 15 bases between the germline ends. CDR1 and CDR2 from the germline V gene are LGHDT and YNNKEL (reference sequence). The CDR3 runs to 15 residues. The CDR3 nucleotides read TGTGCCAGCAGCCACAGGACAGGAGGGATAGATACGCAGTATTTT. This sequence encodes CASSHRTGGIDTQYF.

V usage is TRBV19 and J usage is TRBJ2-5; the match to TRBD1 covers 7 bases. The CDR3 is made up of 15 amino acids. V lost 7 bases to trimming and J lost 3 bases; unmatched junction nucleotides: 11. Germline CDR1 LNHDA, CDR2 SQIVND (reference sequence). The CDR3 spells CASTSVGTAKETQYF. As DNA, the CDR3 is TGTGCCAGTACCTCGGTTGGGACAGCCAAAGAGACCCAGTACTTC.

CDR3 in amino acids: CASSMTGTGSYEQYF. In nucleotides, the CDR3 is TGTGCCAGCAGTATGACCGGGACAGGGAGCTACGAGCAGTACTTC. V usage is TRBV28 and J usage is TRBJ2-7, with 9 bases lining up with TRBD1. After removal of 5 bases from V and 3 bases from J, the junction contained 8 bases not matched to a gene. The germline gives CDR1 MDHEN, CDR2 SYDVKM. The CDR3 has 15 residues.

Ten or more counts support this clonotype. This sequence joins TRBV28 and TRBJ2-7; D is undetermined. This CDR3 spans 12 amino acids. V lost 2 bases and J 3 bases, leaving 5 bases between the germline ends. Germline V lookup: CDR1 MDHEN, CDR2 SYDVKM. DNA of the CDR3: TGTGCCAGCAGTTTAGGGTTCTACGAGCAGTACTTC. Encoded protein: CASSLGFYEQYF. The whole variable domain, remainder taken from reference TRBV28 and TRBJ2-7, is DVKVTQSSRYLVKRTGEKVFLECVQDMDHENMFWYRQDPGLGLRLIYFSYDVKMKEKGDIPEGYSVSREKKERFSLILESASTNQTSMYLCASSLGFYEQYFGPGTRLTVT.

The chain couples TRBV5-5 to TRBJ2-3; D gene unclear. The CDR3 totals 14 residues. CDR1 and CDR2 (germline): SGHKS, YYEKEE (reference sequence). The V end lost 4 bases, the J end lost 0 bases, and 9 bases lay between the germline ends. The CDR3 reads CASSQTLSTDTQYF. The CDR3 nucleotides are TGTGCCAGCAGCCAGACACTGAGCACAGATACGCAGTATTTT.

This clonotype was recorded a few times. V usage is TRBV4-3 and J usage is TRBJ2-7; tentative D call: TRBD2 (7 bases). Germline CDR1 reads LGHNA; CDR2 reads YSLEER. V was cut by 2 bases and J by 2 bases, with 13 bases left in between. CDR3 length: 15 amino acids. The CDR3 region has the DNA TGCGCCAGCAGCCAAAAGGGGGGGGGGACCTACGAGCAGTACTTC. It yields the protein CASSQKGGGTYEQYF.

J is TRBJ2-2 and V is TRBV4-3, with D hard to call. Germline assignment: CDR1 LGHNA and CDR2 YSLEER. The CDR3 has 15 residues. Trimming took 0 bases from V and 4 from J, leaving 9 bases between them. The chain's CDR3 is CASSQDRAGTGELFF. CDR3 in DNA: TGCGCCAGCAGCCAAGATCGGGCCGGCACCGGGGAGCTGTTTTTT.